This T cell receptor beta chain was recovered during a study of siplizumab effects on memory and regulatory T cells. Study outcomes and limitations: Many proliferating CD4+ or CD8+ clones remained unclassified. Roughly 75-96% of them could not be assigned either a naive or a memory phenotype. A minor share of alloreactive clones matched unstimulated subsets.

On this clone: Its antigen is unidentified.

The CDR3 has 17 residues. CDR1 is SGHDT and CDR2 is YYEEEE in the germline V gene. V lost 4 bases and J lost 1; bases outside the gene matches: 9. Sequencing used immunoSEQ multiplex PCR; TCRdb keeps in-frame clones, though not all of them. Of around 100,000 clones detected, 80% to 95% appear once; the ten largest clones hold about 11%. This rearrangement joins TRBV5-6 to TRBJ2-2; 8 bases align to TRBD1. The TCR originated in a human donor in good health. The sample comprised non-Treg CD4+ T cells sorted from blood. The CDR3 loop reads CASSQYMTGENTGELFF. CDR3 sequence (DNA): TGTGCCAGCAGCCAATATATGACAGGGGAGAACACCGGGGAGCTGTTTTTT.